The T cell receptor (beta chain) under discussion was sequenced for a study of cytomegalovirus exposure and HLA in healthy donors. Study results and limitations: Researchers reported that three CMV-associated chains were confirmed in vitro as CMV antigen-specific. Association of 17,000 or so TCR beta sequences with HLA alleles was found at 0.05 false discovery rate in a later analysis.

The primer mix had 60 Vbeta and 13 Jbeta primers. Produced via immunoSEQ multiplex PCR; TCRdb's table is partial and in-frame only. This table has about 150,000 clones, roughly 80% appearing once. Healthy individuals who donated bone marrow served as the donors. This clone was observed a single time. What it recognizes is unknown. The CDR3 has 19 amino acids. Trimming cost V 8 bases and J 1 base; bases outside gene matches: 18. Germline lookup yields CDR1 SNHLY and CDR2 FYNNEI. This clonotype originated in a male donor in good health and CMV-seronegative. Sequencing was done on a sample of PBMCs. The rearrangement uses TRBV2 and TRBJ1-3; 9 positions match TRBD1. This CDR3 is CASYGTTQGAYRSGNTIYF. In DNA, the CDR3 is TGTGCCAGCTACGGAACAACACAGGGGGCGTATAGATCTGGAAACACCATATATTTT. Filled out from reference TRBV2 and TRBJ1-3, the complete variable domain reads EPEVTQTPSHQVTQMGQEVILRCVPISNHLYFYWYRQILGQKVEFLVSFYNNEISEKSEIFDDQFSVERPDGSNFTLKIRSTKLEDSAMYFCASYGTTQGAYRSGNTIYFGEGSWLTVV.